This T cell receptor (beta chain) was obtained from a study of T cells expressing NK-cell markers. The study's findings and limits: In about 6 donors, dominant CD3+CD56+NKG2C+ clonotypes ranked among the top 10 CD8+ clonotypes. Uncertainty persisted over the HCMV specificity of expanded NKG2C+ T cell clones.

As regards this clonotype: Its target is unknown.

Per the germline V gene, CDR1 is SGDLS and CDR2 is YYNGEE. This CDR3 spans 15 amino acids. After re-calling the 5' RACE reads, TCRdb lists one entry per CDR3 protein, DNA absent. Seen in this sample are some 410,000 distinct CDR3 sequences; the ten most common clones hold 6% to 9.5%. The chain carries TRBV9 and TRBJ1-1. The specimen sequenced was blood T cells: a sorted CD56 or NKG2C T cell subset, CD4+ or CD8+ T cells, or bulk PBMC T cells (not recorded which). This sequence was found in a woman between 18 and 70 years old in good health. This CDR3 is CASSVVLPPNTEAFF. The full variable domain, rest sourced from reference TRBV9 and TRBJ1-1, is DSGVTQTPKHLITATGQRVTLRCSPRSGDLSVYWYQQSLDQGLQFLIQYYNGEERAKGNILERFSAQQFPDLHSELNLSSLELGDSALYFCASSVVLPPNTEAFFGQGTRLTVV.